Ten or more counts support the clone carrying this T cell receptor beta chain. Its antigen remains unknown. The V gene lost 6 bases and the J gene lost 2 bases, with 15 bases spanning the gap. The CDR3 has 14 amino acids. The germline CDR1 and CDR2 sequences are DFQATT and SNEGSKA (reference sequence). Nobody among the patients had been given any treatment before thyroid surgery. In the original workflow: Built for papillary thyroid cancer, a distant-metastasis classifier drew on CDR3 differences across clinicopathological groups. TCRdb re-called clones via MiXCR from the PCR reads. These V and J calls rely on TCRdb rather than the paper's analysis. The table has around 7,500 clones, less than 45% seen once. This sample stems from a study of metastatic and nonmetastatic thyroid tumors. About the study: Repertoires were compared across blood and tumor or nodule tissue from malignant and benign thyroid patients.

Study outcomes and limitations: TCR beta diversity was reportedly significantly higher in malignant thyroid tumors than benign nodules, in blood and tumor.

The sequence derives from a female donor with papillary thyroid cancer or a benign thyroid nodule (not recorded which). Some clones in this sample may be carry-over from other donors' samples. V and J are TRBV20-1 and TRBJ2-3; possible D gene TRBD2, 6 bases. Input material: tumor tissue. CDR3 loop: CSAPAGTNTDTQYF. The CDR3, as DNA: TGCAGTGCCCCCGCGGGAACAAACACAGATACGCAGTATTTT.